This T cell receptor beta chain came from a study of T cell changes during pregnancy in multiple sclerosis. With 3 bases clipped from V and 1 base from J, the junction kept 4 bases outside the gene matches. The germline V gene encodes CDR1 MGHDK and CDR2 SYGVNS. CDR3 length: 15 residues. This table comes from immunoSEQ multiplex PCR, and its TCRdb copy is limited to in-frame clones, with some not included. The sample shows 70,000 or so clones, 91% of them seen only once. The origin of this receptor is a female donor in good health, enrolled as a control in a pregnancy study. The chain recombines TRBV25-1 with TRBJ1-1, with TRBD1 matching over 8 bases. Material: peripheral blood, obtained in the third trimester of pregnancy. The CDR3 spells CASSDPGTGNTEAFF. For the CDR3, the DNA is TGTGCCAGCAGTGACCCCGGGACAGGGAACACTGAAGCTTTCTTT.